Detailed here is one T cell receptor beta chain. This CDR3 region has 16 residues. V was clipped by 0 bases and J by 2 bases; unmatched bases: 8. The germline gives CDR1 DFQATT, CDR2 SNEGSKA (reference sequence). TCRdb processed the RACE reads anew with MiXCR; each CDR3 protein has one entry. The repertoire holds 150,000 to 200,000 distinct CDR3 sequences, with around 25% as singletons. The data belong to a study of human T cells and chemical hapten exposure. In the study overall: Recorded diagnoses among the mostly female patients were alopecia areata, totalis or universalis.

Time point: patch test 3, about 24 weeks after DPC sensitization. Treatment given: therapeutic diphenylcyclopropenone sensitization with weekly scalp DPC. The rearrangement uses TRBV20-1 and TRBJ2-7; 9 bases match TRBD2. The origin of this receptor is a woman aged 40-49 years with alopecia areata. Some clones in this sample may be carry-over from other donors' samples. The input for sequencing was whole blood, taken in connection with sensitization to the hapten diphenylcyclopropenone (DPC). CDR3 in DNA: TGCAGTGCTAGAGATCTTTTGGGCGGGAGGGCCTACGAGCAGTACTTC. Translating it yields CSARDLLGGRAYEQYF.